The 4 T cell receptor beta chains below were found in one sample sequenced in a study of blood T cell repertoires in COVID-19. TCRdb's copy holds only in-frame clones and misses some; the assay was immunoSEQ multiplex PCR. The sample lists 90,000 or so clones; about two thirds were seen once. Sequenced material: peripheral blood. These receptors all stem from a woman of 80 years or more with acute or convalescent COVID-19.

This chain connects TRBV5-4 to TRBJ2-1; tentative D call: TRBD2 (6 bases). This CDR3 has 16 amino acids. Germline CDR1 reads SGHNT; CDR2 reads YYREEE (reference sequence). V was pared by 4 bases and J by 6 bases, with 20 bases between. The CDR3 is CASSGLAATQVNEQFF. CDR3 nucleotides: TGTGCCAGCAGCGGCTTAGCGGCAACCCAAGTCAATGAGCAGTTCTTC.

This chain links TRBV2 with TRBJ1-5, with 8 bases fitting TRBD1. Germline V gene lookup returns CDR1 SNHLY and CDR2 FYNNEI. Unmatched junction bases numbered 7, after V lost 3 bases and J lost 6 bases. The CDR3 is 15 residues long. This CDR3 reads CASSDTGGFGQPQHF. The DNA of the CDR3 is TGTGCCAGCAGTGATACAGGGGGTTTCGGTCAGCCCCAGCATTTT.

V and J are TRBV7-9 and TRBJ1-3, with D unclear. This CDR3 comprises 15 residues. The ends were cut back, 3 bases at V and 0 bases at J, with 9 bases in the middle. Germline V gene lookup returns CDR1 SEHNR and CDR2 FQNEAQ (reference sequence). Here the CDR3 DNA reads TGTGCCAGCAGCTTCCCAGGCTACTCTGGAAACACCATATATTTT. It translates to CASSFPGYSGNTIYF.

The rearrangement links TRBV7-9 to TRBJ1-1, with a possible D match to TRBD1 (6 bases). Germline CDR1 is SEHNR and CDR2 is FQNEAQ (reference sequence). Deletions cut 3 bases from V and 1 base from J, with 12 bases between. This CDR3 is 15 amino acids long. The chain's CDR3 is CASSFNRGGNTEAFF. CDR3 bases: TGTGCCAGCAGCTTCAACAGAGGGGGGAACACTGAAGCTTTCTTT.